This T cell receptor (beta chain) was retrieved from a study of blood T cells in healthy people across ages. V lost 3 bases and J lost 6; bases outside the gene matches: 7. Germline CDR1 reads LGHDT; CDR2 reads YNNKEL (reference sequence). This CDR3 is 14 amino acids long. General study points: It was not known whether donors were CMV positive (a possible confounder of expanded clonotype changes). Significant beta diversity loss was already apparent by age 40, declining roughly linearly.

This clonotype was seen ten or more times. No antigen is known for it. Peripheral blood from each donor was collected in a volume of 8 to 10 milliliters. The use of a sample-barcoded 5' primer and a J-beta primer mix characterized a second PCR of roughly 6 to 11 cycles. TCRdb re-called the 5' RACE reads with MiXCR, one entry per CDR3 protein. Of some 900,000 distinct CDR3 sequences in the sample, approximately 49% were seen once. Sequencing was carried out using blood. This receptor was obtained from a man aged 25-40 years in good health. The J gene is TRBJ2-7, the V gene TRBV3-1, with 8 nucleotides matching TRBD2. In DNA form, the CDR3 reads TGTGCCAGCAGCCAGGCCCCGGGGGGGACCGAGCAGTACTTC. It yields the protein CASSQAPGGTEQYF.